The rows below give T cell receptor beta chains drawn from one sample of a study of cytomegalovirus exposure and HLA in healthy donors. The protocol was immunoSEQ multiplex PCR, while the TCRdb copy is restricted to in-frame clones and leaves out a portion. The repertoire holds over 110,000 clones, with over 65% as singletons. Sequencing input: PBMCs. The source of these receptors is a female donor in good health and CMV-seronegative. Each CDR3 is given with its conserved first and last residue. A D gene is named only where the DNA matches it firmly.

D: .; J: TRBJ1-1; V: TRBV6-1; CDR3: CASNFRGLNTEAFF; DNA: TGTGCCAGCAATTTCAGGGGCTTGAACACTGAAGCTTTCTTT
D: .; J: TRBJ2-7; V: TRBV20-1; CDR3: CSAKDVQEQYF; DNA: TGCAGTGCTAAAGACGTACAGGAGCAGTACTTC
D: TRBD1; J: TRBJ2-7; V: TRBV7-9; CDR3: CSSSLVPTGGYEQYF; DNA: TGTTCCAGCAGCTTAGTCCCGACAGGGGGCTACGAGCAGTACTTC
D: .; J: TRBJ1-6; V: TRBV7-9; CDR3: CASSHETAQNSPLHF; DNA: TGTGCCAGCAGCCACGAAACAGCCCAAAATTCACCCCTCCACTTT
D: .; J: TRBJ2-7; V: TRBV5-4; CDR3: CASSLEEGRLIEQYF; DNA: TGTGCCAGCAGCTTGGAGGAGGGCCGGTTGATCGAGCAGTACTTC
D: .; J: TRBJ2-1; V: TRBV29-1; CDR3: CSVELWGSEFF; DNA: TGCAGCGTTGAATTGTGGGGCAGTGAGTTCTTC
D: .; J: TRBJ2-1; V: TRBV5-4; CDR3: CASSLGGSHNEQFF; DNA: TGTGCCAGCAGCTTGGGAGGGTCCCACAATGAGCAGTTCTTC
D: .; J: TRBJ1-2; V: TRBV28; CDR3: CASVKIQGNGYTF; DNA: TGTGCCAGCGTTAAGATACAGGGAAATGGCTACACCTTC
D: .; J: TRBJ2-7; V: TRBV28; CDR3: CASSSLGWDSGSYEQYF; DNA: TGTGCCAGCAGTTCCCTAGGATGGGACTCGGGCTCCTACGAGCAGTACTTC
D: TRBD1; J: TRBJ1-1; V: TRBV27; CDR3: CASSSQWTGVNTEAFF; DNA: TGTGCCAGCAGTTCTCAGTGGACAGGGGTGAACACTGAAGCTTTCTTT
D: TRBD2; J: TRBJ2-1; V: TRBV5-1; CDR3: CASSSGLAGANEQFF; DNA: TGCGCCAGCAGTTCTGGACTAGCGGGGGCAAATGAGCAGTTCTTC
D: TRBD1; J: TRBJ2-7; V: TRBV5-1; CDR3: CASSRGTGSSYEQYF; DNA: TGCGCCAGCAGCCGGGGGACAGGGAGCTCCTACGAGCAGTACTTC
D: TRBD1; J: TRBJ2-7; V: TRBV7-3; CDR3: CARRILTGGYDEQYF; DNA: TGTGCCAGGCGCATTCTGACAGGGGGCTATGACGAGCAGTACTTC
D: .; J: TRBJ2-7; V: TRBV6-5; CDR3: CASRTPDRSYEQYF; DNA: TGTGCCAGCAGGACACCCGACCGTTCCTACGAGCAGTACTTC
D: .; J: TRBJ2-5; V: TRBV7-2; CDR3: CASSVTGKETQYF; DNA: TGTGCCAGCAGCGTTACAGGGAAAGAGACCCAGTACTTC
D: TRBD1; J: TRBJ2-1; V: TRBV6-1; CDR3: CASSEREDRVYEQFF; DNA: TGTGCCAGCAGTGAAAGGGAGGACAGGGTGTATGAGCAGTTCTTC
D: TRBD1; J: TRBJ1-4; V: TRBV28; CDR3: CASSLWRGGQEKLFF; DNA: TGTGCCAGCAGTTTATGGAGAGGGGGCCAAGAAAAACTGTTTTTT
D: TRBD1; J: TRBJ2-7; V: TRBV28; CDR3: CASSTYRDRGREQYF; DNA: TGTGCCAGCAGTACCTATCGGGACAGGGGTCGCGAGCAGTACTTC
D: TRBD2; J: TRBJ2-1; V: TRBV10-1; CDR3: CASSKTSGRDNEQFF; DNA: TGCGCCAGCAGCAAGACTAGCGGGAGGGACAATGAGCAGTTCTTC
D: .; J: TRBJ1-5; V: TRBV2; CDR3: CASSVEAGEGSNQPQHF; DNA: TGTGCCAGCAGTGTCGAGGCAGGGGAGGGTAGCAATCAGCCCCAGCATTTT